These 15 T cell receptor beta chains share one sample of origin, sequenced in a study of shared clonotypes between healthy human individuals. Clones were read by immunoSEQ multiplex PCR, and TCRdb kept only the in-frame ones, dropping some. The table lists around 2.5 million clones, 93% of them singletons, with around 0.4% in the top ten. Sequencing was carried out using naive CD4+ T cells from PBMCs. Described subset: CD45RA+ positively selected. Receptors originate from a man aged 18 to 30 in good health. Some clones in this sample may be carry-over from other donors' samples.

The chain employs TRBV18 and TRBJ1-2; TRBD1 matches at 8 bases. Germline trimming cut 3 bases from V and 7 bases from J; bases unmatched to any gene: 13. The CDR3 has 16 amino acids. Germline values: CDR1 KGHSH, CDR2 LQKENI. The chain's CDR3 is CASSPIDGTGQGGYTF. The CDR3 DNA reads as TGTGCCAGCTCACCGATAGACGGGACAGGCCAAGGTGGCTACACCTTC.

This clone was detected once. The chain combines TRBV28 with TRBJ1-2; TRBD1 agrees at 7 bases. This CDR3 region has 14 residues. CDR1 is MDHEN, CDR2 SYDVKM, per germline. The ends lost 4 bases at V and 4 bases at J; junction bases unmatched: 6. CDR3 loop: CASSSTGQFYGYTF. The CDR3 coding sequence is TGTGCCAGCAGTTCTACGGGACAGTTCTATGGCTACACCTTC.

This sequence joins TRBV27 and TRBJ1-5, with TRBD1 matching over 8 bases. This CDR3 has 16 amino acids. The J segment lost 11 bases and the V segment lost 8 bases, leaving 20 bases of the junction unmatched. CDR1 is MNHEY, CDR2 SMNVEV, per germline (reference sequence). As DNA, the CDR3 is TGTGCCAGCCCAAATAAAGCGGGCAGGGGGCTCGATGCCCAGCATTTT. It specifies CASPNKAGRGLDAQHF.

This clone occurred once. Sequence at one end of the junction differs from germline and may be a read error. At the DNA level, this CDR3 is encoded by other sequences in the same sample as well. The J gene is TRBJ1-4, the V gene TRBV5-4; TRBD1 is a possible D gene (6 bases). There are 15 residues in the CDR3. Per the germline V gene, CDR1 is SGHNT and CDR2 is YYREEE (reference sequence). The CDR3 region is CASSLKMGAGEKLFF. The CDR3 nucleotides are TGTGCCAGCAGCCTCAAGATGGGAGCAGGGGAAAAACTATTTTTT.

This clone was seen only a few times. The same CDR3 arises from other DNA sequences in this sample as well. The DNA of the CDR3 is TGTGCCAGCAGTTACTCAGGACGGGTGAACACTGAAGCTTTCTTT. This translates into CASSYSGRVNTEAFF. The chain recombines TRBV6-5 with TRBJ1-1, with D unclear. Germline assignment: CDR1 MNHEY and CDR2 SVGAGI. This CDR3 has 15 amino acids. The germline V and J ends were trimmed by 0 bases and 0 bases, with 8 bases remaining between them.

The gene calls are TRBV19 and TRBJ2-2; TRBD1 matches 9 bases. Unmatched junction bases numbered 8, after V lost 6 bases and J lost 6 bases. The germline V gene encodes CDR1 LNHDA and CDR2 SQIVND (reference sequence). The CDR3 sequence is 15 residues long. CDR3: CASSPTGGRAGELFF. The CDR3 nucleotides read TGTGCCAGTAGCCCAACAGGGGGCAGGGCCGGGGAGCTGTTTTTT.

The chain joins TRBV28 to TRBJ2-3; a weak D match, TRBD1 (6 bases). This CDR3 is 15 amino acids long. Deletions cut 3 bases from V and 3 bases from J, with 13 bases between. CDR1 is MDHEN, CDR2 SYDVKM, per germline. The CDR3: CASSLAGAQTDTQYF. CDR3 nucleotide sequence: TGTGCCAGCAGTTTGGCAGGGGCCCAGACAGATACGCAGTATTTT.

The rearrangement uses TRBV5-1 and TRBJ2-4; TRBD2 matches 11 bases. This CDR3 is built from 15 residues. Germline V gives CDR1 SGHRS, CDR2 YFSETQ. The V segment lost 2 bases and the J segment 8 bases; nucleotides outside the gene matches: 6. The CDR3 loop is CASSFKTSGSYIQYF. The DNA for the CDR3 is TGCGCCAGCAGCTTCAAAACTAGCGGGAGTTACATTCAGTACTTC.

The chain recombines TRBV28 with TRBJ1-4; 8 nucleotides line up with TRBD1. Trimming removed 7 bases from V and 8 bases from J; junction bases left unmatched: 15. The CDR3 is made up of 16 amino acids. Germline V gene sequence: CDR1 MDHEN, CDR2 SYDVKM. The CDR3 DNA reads TGTGCCAGCACTCAAAGCCCAGGACAGGGAAAGGAAAAACTGTTTTTT. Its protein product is CASTQSPGQGKEKLFF.

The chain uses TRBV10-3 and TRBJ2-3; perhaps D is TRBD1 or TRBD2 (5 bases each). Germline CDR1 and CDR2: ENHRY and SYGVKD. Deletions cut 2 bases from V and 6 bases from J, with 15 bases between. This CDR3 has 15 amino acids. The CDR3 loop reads CAISEPGLEGDTQYF. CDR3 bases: TGTGCCATCAGTGAGCCGGGATTAGAGGGGGATACGCAGTATTTT.

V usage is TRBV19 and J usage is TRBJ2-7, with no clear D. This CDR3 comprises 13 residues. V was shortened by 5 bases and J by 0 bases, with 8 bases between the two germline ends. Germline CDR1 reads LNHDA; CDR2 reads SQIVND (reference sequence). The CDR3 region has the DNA TGTGCCAGTAGTGTCGGGTTCTCCTACGAGCAGTACTTC. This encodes CASSVGFSYEQYF.

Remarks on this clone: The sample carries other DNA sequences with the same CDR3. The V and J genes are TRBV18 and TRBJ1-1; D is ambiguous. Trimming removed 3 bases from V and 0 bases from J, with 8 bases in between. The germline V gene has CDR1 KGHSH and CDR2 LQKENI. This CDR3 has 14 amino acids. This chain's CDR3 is CASSPTDLNTEAFF. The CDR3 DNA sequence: TGTGCCAGCTCACCTACAGACTTGAACACTGAAGCTTTCTTT.

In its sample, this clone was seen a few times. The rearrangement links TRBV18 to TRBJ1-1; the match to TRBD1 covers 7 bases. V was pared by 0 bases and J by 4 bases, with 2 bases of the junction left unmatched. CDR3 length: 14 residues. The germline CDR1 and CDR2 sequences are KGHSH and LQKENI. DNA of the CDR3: TGTGCCAGCTCACCACCGACAGGGAGCACTGAAGCTTTCTTT. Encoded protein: CASSPPTGSTEAFF.

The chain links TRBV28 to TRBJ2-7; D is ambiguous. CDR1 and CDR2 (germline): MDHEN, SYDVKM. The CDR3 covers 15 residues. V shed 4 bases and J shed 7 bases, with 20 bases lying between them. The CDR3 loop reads CASSSLKRPDGEQYF. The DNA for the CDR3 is TGTGCCAGCAGTTCGTTAAAACGCCCTGATGGGGAGCAGTACTTC.

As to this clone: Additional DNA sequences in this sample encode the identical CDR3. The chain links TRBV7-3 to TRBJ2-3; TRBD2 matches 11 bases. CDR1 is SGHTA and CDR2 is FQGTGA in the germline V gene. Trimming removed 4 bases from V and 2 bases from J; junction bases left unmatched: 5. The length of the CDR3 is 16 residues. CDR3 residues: CASSSGTSGATDTQYF. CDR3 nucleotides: TGTGCCAGCAGCTCCGGGACTAGCGGAGCCACAGATACGCAGTATTTT.